What follows is one T cell receptor (beta chain) and its context. The data are from a study of OX40 agonist ivuxolimab in advanced cancers. Some clones are missing from TCRdb's copy, which holds only in-frame ones; the method was immunoSEQ multiplex PCR. Of more than 20,000 clones in the sample, approximately 86% were seen once. From germline, CDR1 is SGDLS and CDR2 YYNGEE. V gave up 0 bases and J gave up 0 bases, with 8 bases separating them. CDR3 size: 15 residues. This chain connects TRBV9 to TRBJ2-3, with D perhaps being TRBD1 or TRBD2 (5 bases each). Sample: CD4+ or CD8+ T cells sorted from blood, taken in a trial of the OX40 agonist ivuxolimab. This TCR derives from an adult with an advanced solid tumor such as melanoma, head and neck, liver or kidney cancer. The CDR3 nucleotides are TGTGCCAGCAGCGTAGGGGACGCTAGCACAGATACGCAGTATTTT. Amino acids: CASSVGDASTDTQYF. Filled out from reference TRBV9 and TRBJ2-3, the complete variable domain reads DSGVTQTPKHLITATGQRVTLRCSPRSGDLSVYWYQQSLDQGLQFLIQYYNGEERAKGNILERFSAQQFPDLHSELNLSSLELGDSALYFCASSVGDASTDTQYFGPGTRLTVL.